The T cell receptor (beta chain) under discussion was sequenced for a study of T-cell reconstitution after alpha-beta-depleted transplantation in children. Unique molecular identifiers were used in preparing the TCRbeta library. TCRdb passed the PCR reads through MiXCR, listing each CDR3 protein once. The data show 350,000 to 400,000 distinct CDR3 sequences, with 13% seen just once and around 4.5% held by the top ten. Trimming removed 5 bases from V and 4 bases from J, with 9 bases in between. Germline CDR1 reads SGHTA; CDR2 reads FQGNSA. The CDR3 runs to 12 residues. The table lists this clonotype with a count of one.

Sequencing used PBMCs, obtained from the stem cell graft. The source of this sequence is a human donor who donated a stem cell graft to a child with Fanconi anemia. The chain is built from TRBV7-2 and TRBJ2-7, with unresolved D. CDR3 nucleotides: TGTGCCAGCAGCGCCATAGGGTACGAGCAGTACTTC. Its protein product is CASSAIGYEQYF.